The next 18 T cell receptor beta chains were all read from a single sample in a study of CD8 T cells in ankylosing spondylitis. TCRdb used MiXCR to reprocess the 5' RACE reads, holding one entry per CDR3 protein. This sample has under 300,000 distinct CDR3 sequences; about 10% occur once, and the top ten carry around 3%. Sequenced: blood, either unsorted or a sorted T cell fraction (not recorded which). The receptors here all came from a male donor with ankylosing spondylitis or in good health (not recorded which).

This clonotype was recorded many times. The chain combines TRBV5-5 with TRBJ2-5; D perhaps matches TRBD1 (6 bases). Per the germline V gene, CDR1 is SGHKS and CDR2 is YYEKEE (reference sequence). CDR3 size: 14 residues. Trimming stripped 2 bases from V and 3 bases from J, with 11 bases between. CDR3 DNA: TGTGCCAGCAGCTTAATACAGGGCGAAGAGACCCAGTACTTC. Amino acids: CASSLIQGEETQYF.

This clonotype has ten or more counts. The chain recombines TRBV3-1 with TRBJ2-3; D could derive from TRBD1 or TRBD2 (5 bases each). Trimming left V 4 bases short and J 4 bases short, with 15 bases between. This CDR3 is 15 amino acids long. The germline gives CDR1 LGHDT, CDR2 YNNKEL (reference sequence). The CDR3 sequence: CASSRGGVGADTQYF. The CDR3 bases are TGTGCCAGCAGCCGTGGGGGAGTCGGGGCAGATACGCAGTATTTT.

As regards this clonotype: This clone may be a read error of a much larger clone one base away. The J gene is TRBJ2-6, the V gene TRBV5-1; unclear D gene. Germline CDR1 reads SGHRS; CDR2 reads YFSETQ. The CDR3 consists of 15 residues. CDR3 loop: CASSWAASGTNVLTF. CDR3 in DNA: TGCGCCAGCAGCTGGGCGGCCTCTGGGACCAACGTCCTGACTTTC.

This clonotype was seen ten or more times. J is TRBJ2-1 and V is TRBV30, with TRBD2 matching over 11 bases. The germline V gene has CDR1 GTSNPN and CDR2 SVGIG (reference sequence). The CDR3 runs to 14 residues. Germline trimming cut 6 bases from V and 8 bases from J; bases unmatched to any gene: 9. DNA of the CDR3: TGTGCCTGTGCCGGGACTAGCGGTTGGGATGAGCAGTTCTTC. Translation: CACAGTSGWDEQFF.

This clonotype was counted many times. The V and J genes are TRBV27 and TRBJ2-7, with 16 bases aligning to TRBD2. Germline loops: CDR1 MNHEY, CDR2 SMNVEV (reference sequence). V trimming: 6 bases; J trimming: 2 bases; junction bases outside the gene matches: 7. CDR3 size: 17 residues. Here the CDR3 reads CASRGTGTSGRAYEQYF. In nucleotides, the CDR3 is TGTGCCAGCAGAGGAACCGGGACTAGCGGGAGGGCCTACGAGCAGTACTTC.

This clonotype came up many times. The chain carries TRBV12-3 or TRBV12-4 and TRBJ2-2; D uncertain. The length of the CDR3 is 12 residues. V lost 5 bases and J lost 5, with 6 bases in between. As DNA, the CDR3 is TGTGCCAGCAGTCCTCGGACCGGGGAGCTGTTTTTT. Protein product: CASSPRTGELFF.

The chain has TRBV7-2 and TRBJ2-5; D possibly corresponds to TRBD2 (6 bases). The CDR3 contains 15 residues. The germline V and J ends were trimmed by 3 bases and 1 base, with 12 bases remaining between them. Germline CDR1 and CDR2: SGHTA and FQGNSA. CDR3: CASSFLLASQETQYF. The CDR3 nucleotides are TGTGCCAGCAGCTTCCTCCTAGCGTCCCAAGAGACCCAGTACTTC. The entire variable domain, with the rest obtained from reference TRBV7-2 and TRBJ2-5, is as follows: GAGVSQSPSNKVTEKGKDVELRCDPISGHTALYWYRQSLGQGLEFLIYFQGNSAPDKSGLPSDRFSAERTGGSVSTLTIQRTQQEDSAVYLCASSFLLASQETQYFGPGTRLLVL.

Comment on this clonotype: This may be a read error: a much more frequent sequence differs by one nucleotide. The chain combines TRBV5-1 with TRBJ2-2; no clear D gene. The CDR3 spans 13 residues. Germline CDR1 and CDR2: SGHRS and YFSETQ. Trimming shortened V by 1 base and J by 7 bases, and 8 bases separated the two germline ends. This CDR3 is CASSLTVNGELFF. The CDR3, as DNA: TGCGCCAGCAGCTTGACGGTAAACGGGGAGCTGTTTTTT. The whole variable domain, filled in from reference TRBV5-1 and TRBJ2-2, reads KAGVTQTPRYLIKTRGQQVTLSCSPISGHRSVSWYQQTPGQGLQFLFEYFSETQRNKGNFPGRFSGRQFSNSRSEMNVSTLELGDSALYLCASSLTVNGELFFGEGSRLTVL.

This clonotype was counted a few times. V and J are TRBV30 and TRBJ1-2; D gene uncertain. The germline V gene has CDR1 GTSNPN and CDR2 SVGIG (reference sequence). The CDR3 runs 17 residues. V gave up 0 bases and J gave up 0 bases, with 17 bases separating them. The CDR3 region is CAWSVPVSRETNYGYTF. The CDR3, as DNA: TGTGCCTGGAGTGTACCGGTGTCTCGGGAGACTAACTATGGCTACACCTTC.

This chain connects TRBV20-1 to TRBJ2-1, with 8 bases aligning to TRBD2. The CDR3 has 17 amino acids. Germline assignment: CDR1 DFQATT and CDR2 SNEGSKA (reference sequence). After removal of 1 base from V and 8 bases from J, the junction contained 16 bases not matched to a gene. CDR3 protein: CSARVTSGFFLGDEQFF. CDR3 in DNA: TGCAGTGCTAGAGTAACTAGCGGTTTCTTCCTGGGCGATGAGCAGTTCTTC.

This clonotype was seen at least ten times. This chain uses TRBV5-1 with TRBJ2-5; the D call may be TRBD1 or TRBD2 (5 bases each). V was clipped by 1 base and J by 5 bases, with 15 bases between them. CDR3 length equals 15 residues. Per germline, CDR1 SGHRS and CDR2 YFSETQ. In nucleotides, the CDR3 is TGCGCCAGCAGCTTGCCCCCGGGGCGCGGGGAGACCCAGTACTTC. Protein: CASSLPPGRGETQYF.

This clonotype has a count of ten or more. The chain employs TRBV12-3 or TRBV12-4 and TRBJ2-1; 9 bases are a match to TRBD1. The CDR3 contains 15 residues. Trimming at V came to 5 bases and at J to 4 bases, leaving 6 bases not matched to a gene. CDR3 sequence (DNA): TGTGCCAGCAGTCGGCGGACAGGGGATTACAATGAGCAGTTCTTC. Encoded protein: CASSRRTGDYNEQFF.

In this sample, this clonotype turned up many times. This sequence joins TRBV12-3 or TRBV12-4 and TRBJ2-1; D unresolved. This CDR3 is 14 amino acids long. V was clipped by 4 bases and J by 0 bases, with 7 bases between them. The CDR3 DNA is TGTGCCAGCAGTTACGATAGCTCCTACAATGAGCAGTTCTTC. Translated, it gives CASSYDSSYNEQFF.

The rearrangement uses TRBV20-1 and TRBJ1-2; 7 nucleotides match TRBD1. The CDR3 loop spans 14 amino acids. The V segment lost 1 base and the J segment 0 bases; nucleotides outside the gene matches: 2. Germline V gene lookup returns CDR1 DFQATT and CDR2 SNEGSKA (reference sequence). The CDR3 DNA follows: TGCAGTGCTAGAGGGCAGGGGGCTAACTATGGCTACACCTTC. This gives the protein CSARGQGANYGYTF.

At least ten counts were recorded for this clonotype. The V call is TRBV12-3 or TRBV12-4, the J call TRBJ2-5, with D perhaps TRBD1 (6 bases). Trimming cost V 2 bases and J 2 bases, with 12 bases left between them. The CDR3 runs to 15 residues. The CDR3 region has the DNA TGTGCCAGCAGTTTAATACGAAGGGGGCAAGAGACCCAGTACTTC. This codes for CASSLIRRGQETQYF.

The rearrangement uses TRBV5-5 and TRBJ1-4; D gene ambiguous. There are 15 residues in the CDR3. The germline V and J ends were trimmed by 0 bases and 4 bases, with 10 bases remaining between them. The germline V gene encodes CDR1 SGHKS and CDR2 YYEKEE (reference sequence). The CDR3 DNA reads TGTGCCAGCAGCTTGGACGGGCGTTTTAATGAAAAACTGTTTTTT. Residues: CASSLDGRFNEKLFF. The variable domain in full, with the rest retrieved from reference TRBV5-5 and TRBJ1-4, is DAGVTQSPTHLIKTRGQQVTLRCSPISGHKSVSWYQQVLGQGPQFIFQYYEKEERGRGNFPDRFSARQFPNYSSELNVNALLLGDSALYLCASSLDGRFNEKLFFGSGTQLSVL.

This clonotype was counted ten times or more. The chain links TRBV20-1 to TRBJ2-1; TRBD2 is a possible D gene (5 bases). The V gene lost 4 bases and the J gene lost 6 bases, with 13 bases spanning the gap. This CDR3 has 13 residues. Germline V CDR1 and CDR2: DFQATT, SNEGSKA (reference sequence). CDR3 in DNA: TGCAGTGCTATGGAGGACCACCCCAATGAGCAGTTCTTC. Its translation: CSAMEDHPNEQFF.

This clonotype was seen a handful of times. The chain joins TRBV5-4 to TRBJ2-5; the match to TRBD2 covers 9 bases. V dropped 2 bases and J dropped 1; count of bases not matched to a gene: 6. The CDR3 length is 16 residues. Germline loops: CDR1 SGHNT, CDR2 YYREEE (reference sequence). The CDR3 spells CASSFSPSGVQETQYF. DNA of the CDR3: TGTGCCAGCAGCTTCAGTCCTAGCGGGGTCCAAGAGACCCAGTACTTC.